The 26 T cell receptor beta chains reported below all come from one sample, sequenced in a study of cytomegalovirus exposure and HLA in healthy donors. Use of 60 Vbeta and 13 Jbeta primers characterized the PCR. The protocol was immunoSEQ multiplex PCR, while the TCRdb copy is restricted to in-frame clones and leaves out a portion. Here the sample spans under 200,000 clones, approximately 79% being singletons. What was sequenced was PBMCs. The receptors here all came from a man in his forties or fifties in good health and CMV-seropositive.

V usage is TRBV5-1 and J usage is TRBJ1-4, with D perhaps matching TRBD1 (5 bases). CDR3 length: 14 residues. Germline V gives CDR1 SGHRS, CDR2 YFSETQ. V dropped 3 bases and J dropped 12 bases, with 18 bases sitting between them. Here the CDR3 reads CASSSTAGGTELFF. The CDR3 DNA reads as TGCGCCAGCAGCTCGACAGCTGGCGGCACGGAACTGTTTTTT.

V and J are TRBV6-6 and TRBJ1-4; 7 positions match TRBD1. The CDR3 length is 13 residues. V shed 7 bases and J 7 bases; nucleotides not matched to a gene: 6. Germline values: CDR1 MNHNY, CDR2 SVGAGI (reference sequence). The CDR3 reads CASIRGGGEKLFF. Written as DNA, the CDR3 is TGTGCCAGCATACGAGGGGGCGGTGAAAAACTGTTTTTT.

This chain links TRBV7-9 with TRBJ2-1; the D gene is possibly TRBD1 (5 bases). This CDR3 is built from 13 residues. Germline CDR1 reads SEHNR; CDR2 reads FQNEAQ (reference sequence). Trimming cost V 5 bases and J 4 bases, with 9 bases left between them. The CDR3 reads CASSLTVYNEQFF. DNA for the CDR3: TGTGCCAGCAGCCTGACAGTTTACAATGAGCAGTTCTTC.

The chain has TRBV6-5 and TRBJ2-7, with TRBD2 as a possible D gene (5 bases). Germline V gene sequence: CDR1 MNHEY, CDR2 SVGAGI. Trimming shortened V by 2 bases and J by 2 bases, and 13 bases separated the two germline ends. This CDR3 contains 15 residues. The CDR3 nucleotides read TGTGCCAGCAGTTACGAGGGTATTAGCCCCTACGAGCAGTACTTC. Amino acids: CASSYEGISPYEQYF.

This clone is a singleton in its sample. The V call is TRBV7-6, the J call TRBJ1-2, with 8 positions matching TRBD1. CDR3 length: 14 amino acids. V shed 6 bases, J shed 4 bases, and the junction held 7 bases outside the gene matches. The germline V gene has CDR1 SGHVS and CDR2 FNYEAQ. The CDR3, as DNA: TGTGCCAGCAGTCCAGGGGGCGGCAGCTATGGCTACACCTTC. Protein sequence: CASSPGGGSYGYTF.

This clone was detected once. This chain links TRBV2 with TRBJ1-4; D may be TRBD1 (6 bases). V was trimmed by 2 bases and J by 8 bases, leaving 18 bases between them. This CDR3 region has 16 residues. CDR1 and CDR2 (germline): SNHLY, FYNNEI. This CDR3 is CASSEFFGGGGEKLFF. The CDR3 DNA is TGTGCCAGCAGTGAATTTTTTGGGGGCGGGGGAGAAAAACTGTTTTTT.

This clone was observed a handful of times. The genes are TRBV11-3 and TRBJ2-1; TRBD1 matches at 9 bases. With V trimmed by 5 bases and J by 1 base, 3 bases remained unmatched. The CDR3 length is 15 residues. Germline CDR1 SGHNT, CDR2 YENEEA. CDR3 in amino acids: CASSTGTGSYNEQFF. The CDR3 coding sequence is TGTGCCAGCAGCACCGGGACAGGGTCCTACAATGAGCAGTTCTTC.

Only one count was recorded for this clone. The CDR3: CASSFSRVGYTF. The CDR3 bases are TGTGCCAGCAGCTTCTCCCGGGTCGGCTACACCTTC. The gene calls are TRBV6-1 and TRBJ1-2; D gene unclear. The V end lost 6 bases, the J end lost 8 bases, and 13 bases lay between the germline ends. There are 12 residues in the CDR3. Germline CDR1 is MNHNS and CDR2 is SASEGT.

The V gene is TRBV7-2, the J gene TRBJ2-1, with a weak D call TRBD2 (6 bases). The germline V gene has CDR1 SGHTA and CDR2 FQGNSA. Trimming removed 4 bases at V and 12 bases at J, with 19 bases between. The CDR3 spans 14 residues. The CDR3 bases are TGTGCCAGCAGCTGGGACCACCGGGGGAAGGTGCAGTTCTTC. This translates into CASSWDHRGKVQFF.

V gene TRBV29-1 combines with J gene TRBJ2-1; maybe TRBD1 (6 bases). The germline gives CDR1 SQVTM, CDR2 ANQGSEA. The germline V and J ends were trimmed by 7 bases and 1 base, with 11 bases remaining between them. This CDR3 region has 13 residues. Here the CDR3 DNA reads TGCAGCGCGGCAGGGGTTTCCTACAATGAGCAGTTCTTC. It specifies CSAAGVSYNEQFF.

The J gene is TRBJ2-3, the V gene TRBV9; perhaps TRBD2 as D (5 bases). This CDR3 has 14 residues. V shed 0 bases and J shed 6 bases, with 11 bases lying between them. Germline CDR1 is SGDLS and CDR2 is YYNGEE. Here the CDR3 reads CASSVAGLGDTQYF. CDR3 nucleotide sequence: TGTGCCAGCAGCGTAGCGGGGTTGGGGGATACGCAGTATTTT.

The gene calls are TRBV15 and TRBJ1-1; weak D call: TRBD1 (6 bases). The germline V and J ends were trimmed by 0 bases and 1 base, with 9 bases remaining between them. Per germline, CDR1 LNHNV and CDR2 YYDKDF (reference sequence). The CDR3 runs 15 residues. This CDR3 is CATSRDRGGNTEAFF. CDR3 nucleotide sequence: TGTGCCACCAGCAGAGATCGAGGGGGGAACACTGAAGCTTTCTTT.

The CDR3 sequence: CASSPRTGMISGELFF. The CDR3 coding sequence is TGCGCCAGCAGCCCACGGACAGGGATGATTTCCGGGGAGCTGTTTTTT. The J gene is TRBJ2-2, the V gene TRBV5-1; 8 bases line up with TRBD1. V lost 4 bases to trimming and J lost 6 bases; unmatched junction nucleotides: 11. The germline V gene has CDR1 SGHRS and CDR2 YFSETQ. This CDR3 is 16 amino acids long.

J is TRBJ2-7 and V is TRBV28, with 9 bases aligning to TRBD1. CDR1 and CDR2 (germline): MDHEN, SYDVKM. CDR3 length: 13 residues. Trimming took 6 bases from V and 5 from J; bases not matched to a gene: 5. The CDR3 loop is CASRGTGRNEQYF. The CDR3, as DNA: TGTGCCAGCAGGGGGACAGGGCGGAACGAGCAGTACTTC.

This sequence joins TRBV19 and TRBJ1-1; D perhaps matches TRBD1 (6 bases). This CDR3 comprises 16 residues. Germline V gene sequence: CDR1 LNHDA, CDR2 SQIVND (reference sequence). V was clipped by 6 bases and J by 6 bases, with 23 bases between them. In DNA, the CDR3 is TGTGCCAGTAGCAAATCCACGAGGACAGAGCACTCTGAAGCTTTCTTT. This gives the protein CASSKSTRTEHSEAFF.

The chain uses TRBV7-6 and TRBJ1-2; D is perhaps TRBD1 (5 bases). From germline, CDR1 is SGHVS and CDR2 FNYEAQ. The CDR3 has 13 residues. V lost 6 bases, J lost 8 bases, and 16 bases lay in between. This chain's CDR3 is CASSSPGAVGYTF. The CDR3 DNA is TGTGCCAGCAGTTCCCCTGGGGCTGTGGGCTACACCTTC.

This sequence joins TRBV7-8 and TRBJ2-5; D perhaps matches TRBD1 (5 bases). CDR1 SGHVS and CDR2 FQNEAQ come from the germline V gene. The CDR3 extends over 13 amino acids. The V and J ends lost 7 bases and 1 base respectively, with 10 bases between them. The CDR3 DNA reads as TGTGCCAGCACGTCCAGGGCCCAAGAGACCCAGTACTTC. It is translated as CASTSRAQETQYF.

The V and J genes are TRBV30 and TRBJ2-3; TRBD1 matches at 9 bases. The CDR3 length is 15 residues. With V trimmed by 7 bases and J by 5 bases, 13 bases remained unmatched. Germline lookup yields CDR1 GTSNPN and CDR2 SVGIG (reference sequence). The CDR3 coding sequence is TGTGCCTACGCCGCTAACAGGGGGCTGGGAGATACGCAGTATTTT. Translating it yields CAYAANRGLGDTQYF. Full variable domain (missing parts from reference TRBV30 and TRBJ2-3): SQTIHQWPATLVQPVGSPLSLECTVEGTSNPNLYWYRQAAGRGLQLLFYSVGIGQISSEVPQNLSASRPQDRQFILSSKKLLLSDSGFYLCAYAANRGLGDTQYFGPGTRLTVL.

This clone was recorded once. The chain carries TRBV7-2 and TRBJ1-1; 8 bases line up with TRBD1. V trimming: 8 bases; J trimming: 1 base; junction bases outside the gene matches: 12. The CDR3 length is 16 residues. Germline V lookup: CDR1 SGHTA, CDR2 FQGNSA. The CDR3 protein is CASLTRAGGSNTEAFF. DNA of the CDR3: TGTGCCAGCCTGACCCGGGCAGGGGGCTCGAACACTGAAGCTTTCTTT.

The chain carries TRBV7-9 and TRBJ1-1; D is ambiguous. V gave up 5 bases and J gave up 6 bases, with 10 bases separating them. CDR1 SEHNR and CDR2 FQNEAQ come from the germline V gene (reference sequence). The CDR3 runs to 12 residues. The CDR3 loop reads CASSQDNPEAFF. CDR3 nucleotide sequence: TGTGCCAGCAGCCAAGACAATCCTGAAGCTTTCTTT.

The chain is built from TRBV5-6 and TRBJ1-1, with D possibly TRBD1 on 6 matching bases. V lost 0 bases and J 0 bases, leaving 15 bases between the germline ends. Per the germline V gene, CDR1 is SGHDT and CDR2 is YYEEEE. This CDR3 has 17 amino acids. The CDR3 loop reads CASSLGDIPPLNTEAFF. The CDR3 bases are TGTGCCAGCAGCTTGGGGGACATACCACCGTTGAACACTGAAGCTTTCTTT.

This rearrangement joins TRBV5-1 to TRBJ2-5; 7 positions agree with TRBD1. Germline V gene sequence: CDR1 SGHRS, CDR2 YFSETQ. The V segment lost 0 bases and the J segment 4 bases; nucleotides outside the gene matches: 6. This CDR3 region has 15 residues. This CDR3 is CASSLGQGVVETQYF. CDR3 nucleotides: TGCGCCAGCAGCTTGGGACAGGGAGTGGTAGAGACCCAGTACTTC. Full variable domain (outside the CDR3, taken from reference TRBV5-1 and TRBJ2-5): KAGVTQTPRYLIKTRGQQVTLSCSPISGHRSVSWYQQTPGQGLQFLFEYFSETQRNKGNFPGRFSGRQFSNSRSEMNVSTLELGDSALYLCASSLGQGVVETQYFGPGTRLLVL.

This clone was seen more than once but under ten times. V and J are TRBV5-5 and TRBJ2-6; the D gene is possibly TRBD2 (6 bases). This CDR3 is 15 amino acids long. CDR1 is SGHKS and CDR2 is YYEKEE in the germline V gene (reference sequence). V lost 0 bases, J lost 2 bases, and 6 bases lay in between. CDR3 loop: CASSLGRAGANVLTF. The CDR3 DNA follows: TGTGCCAGCAGCTTGGGGAGGGCTGGGGCCAACGTCCTGACTTTC.

The CDR3 DNA reads TGTGCCAGTGCCCATCAGGGGAACACTGAAGCTTTCTTT. Residues: CASAHQGNTEAFF. The J gene is TRBJ1-1, the V gene TRBV6-5, with a weak D call TRBD1 (5 bases). Between the trimmed V and J ends, which lost 9 bases and 1 base, there was a span of 12 bases. The length of the CDR3 is 13 residues. Germline assignment: CDR1 MNHEY and CDR2 SVGAGI.

This clone showed up just a few times. The V call is TRBV2, the J call TRBJ1-5; 9 bases align to TRBD1. V was clipped by 6 bases and J by 4 bases; unmatched bases: 1. The CDR3 length is 13 residues. Germline CDR1 SNHLY, CDR2 FYNNEI. DNA for the CDR3: TGTGCCAGCAGAGGGACAGGGAATCAGCCCCAGCATTTT. Translation gives CASRGTGNQPQHF.

The rearrangement uses TRBV7-2 and TRBJ2-1; TRBD2 agrees at 8 bases. The CDR3 covers 15 residues. V gave up 1 base and J gave up 12 bases; unmatched junction bases: 11. The germline gives CDR1 SGHTA, CDR2 FQGNSA. Here the CDR3 reads CASSLVPGGALGQFF. The CDR3 region has the DNA TGTGCCAGCAGCTTAGTACCCGGGGGGGCTTTGGGGCAGTTCTTC.